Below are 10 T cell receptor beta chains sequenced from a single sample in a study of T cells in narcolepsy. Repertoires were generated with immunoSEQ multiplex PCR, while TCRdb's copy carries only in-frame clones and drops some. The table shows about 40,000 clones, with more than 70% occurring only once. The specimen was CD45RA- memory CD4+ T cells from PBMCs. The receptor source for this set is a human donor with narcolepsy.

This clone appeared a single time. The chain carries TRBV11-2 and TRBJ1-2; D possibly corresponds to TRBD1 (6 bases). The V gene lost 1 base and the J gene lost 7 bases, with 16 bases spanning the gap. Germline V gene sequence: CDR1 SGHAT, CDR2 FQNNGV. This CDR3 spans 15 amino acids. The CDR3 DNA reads TGTGCCAGCAGCTTAGCAATCGGGGGCGGTGGTGGCTACACCTTC. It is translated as CASSLAIGGGGGYTF.

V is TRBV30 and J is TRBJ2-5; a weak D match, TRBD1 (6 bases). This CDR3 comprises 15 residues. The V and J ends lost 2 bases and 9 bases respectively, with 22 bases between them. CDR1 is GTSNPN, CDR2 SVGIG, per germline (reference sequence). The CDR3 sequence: CAWSKSWDRQEAQYF. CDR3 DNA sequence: TGTGCCTGGAGTAAGTCCTGGGACCGACAGGAGGCCCAGTACTTC.

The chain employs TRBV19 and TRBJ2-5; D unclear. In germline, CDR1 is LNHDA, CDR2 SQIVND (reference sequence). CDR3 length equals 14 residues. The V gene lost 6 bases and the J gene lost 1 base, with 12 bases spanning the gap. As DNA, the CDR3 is TGTGCCAGTAGCGCCCGCTGGACCCAAGAGACCCAGTACTTC. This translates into CASSARWTQETQYF.

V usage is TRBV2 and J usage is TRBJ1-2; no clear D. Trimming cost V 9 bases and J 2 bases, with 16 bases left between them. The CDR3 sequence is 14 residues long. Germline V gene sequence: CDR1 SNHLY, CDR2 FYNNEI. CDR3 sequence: CASMPGRGNYGYTF. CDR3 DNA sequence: TGTGCCAGTATGCCCGGGCGGGGAAACTATGGCTACACCTTC.

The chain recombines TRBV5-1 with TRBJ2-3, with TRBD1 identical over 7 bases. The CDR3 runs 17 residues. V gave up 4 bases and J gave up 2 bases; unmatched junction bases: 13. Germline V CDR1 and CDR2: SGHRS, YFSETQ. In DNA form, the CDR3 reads TGCGCCAGCAGCACAGCTTTGACAGGGACCCTCACAGATACGCAGTATTTT. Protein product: CASSTALTGTLTDTQYF.

Here the CDR3 reads CASSYYTDTQYF. CDR3 in DNA: TGTGCCAGCAGCTATTACACAGATACGCAGTATTTT. The chain links TRBV7-2 to TRBJ2-3; D uncertain. Trimming left V 4 bases short and J 2 bases short, with 4 bases between. Looked up from germline, CDR1 is SGHTA and CDR2 is FQGNSA. The CDR3 is 12 amino acids.

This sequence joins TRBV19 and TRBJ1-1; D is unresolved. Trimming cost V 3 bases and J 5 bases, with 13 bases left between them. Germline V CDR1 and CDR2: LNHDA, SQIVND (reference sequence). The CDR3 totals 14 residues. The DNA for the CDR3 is TGTGCCAGTAGTATCTATCGGGTGGGTACTGAAGCTTTCTTT. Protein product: CASSIYRVGTEAFF.

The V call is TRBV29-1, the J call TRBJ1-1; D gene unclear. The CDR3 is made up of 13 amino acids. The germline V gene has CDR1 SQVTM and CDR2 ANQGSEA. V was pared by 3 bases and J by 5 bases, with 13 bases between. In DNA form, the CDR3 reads TGCAGCGTTGACTCGGCGACCGAGACTGAAGCTTTCTTT. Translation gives CSVDSATETEAFF.

Written as DNA, the CDR3 is TGCGCCAGCAGCTTGGCCCTCCCCGGAGAGGAGACCCAGTACTTC. Translated: CASSLALPGEETQYF. V usage is TRBV5-1 and J usage is TRBJ2-5; D gene ambiguous. Germline V gives CDR1 SGHRS, CDR2 YFSETQ. This CDR3 comprises 15 residues. Trimming took off 0 bases at V and 5 bases at J, with 14 bases between the two ends.

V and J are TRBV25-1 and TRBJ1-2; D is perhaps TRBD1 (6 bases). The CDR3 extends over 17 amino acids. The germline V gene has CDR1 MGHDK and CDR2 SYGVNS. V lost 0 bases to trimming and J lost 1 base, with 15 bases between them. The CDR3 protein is CASSEYKAGAINYGYTF. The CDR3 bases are TGTGCCAGCAGTGAATATAAAGCAGGGGCTATTAACTATGGCTACACCTTC.